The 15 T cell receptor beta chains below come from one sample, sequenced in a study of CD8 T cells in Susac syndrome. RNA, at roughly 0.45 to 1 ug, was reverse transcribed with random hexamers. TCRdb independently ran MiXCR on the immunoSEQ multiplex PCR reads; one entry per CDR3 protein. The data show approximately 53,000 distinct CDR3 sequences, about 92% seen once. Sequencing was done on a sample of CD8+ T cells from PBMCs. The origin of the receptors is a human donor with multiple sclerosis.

The CDR3: CASSLEGYFQETQYF. CDR3 coding DNA: TGTGCCAGCAGCTTGGAGGGGTACTTTCAAGAGACCCAGTACTTC. The chain uses TRBV7-9 and TRBJ2-5, with a tentative D call TRBD2 (6 bases). V was pared by 3 bases and J by 2 bases, with 13 bases between. The germline V gene encodes CDR1 SEHNR and CDR2 FQNEAQ (reference sequence). The CDR3 runs 15 residues.

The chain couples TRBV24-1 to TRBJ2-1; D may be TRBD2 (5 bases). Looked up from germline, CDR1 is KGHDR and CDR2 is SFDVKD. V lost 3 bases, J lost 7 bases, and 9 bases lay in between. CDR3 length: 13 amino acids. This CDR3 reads CATSDEAANEQFF. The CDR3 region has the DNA TGTGCCACCAGTGATGAAGCGGCGAATGAGCAGTTCTTC.

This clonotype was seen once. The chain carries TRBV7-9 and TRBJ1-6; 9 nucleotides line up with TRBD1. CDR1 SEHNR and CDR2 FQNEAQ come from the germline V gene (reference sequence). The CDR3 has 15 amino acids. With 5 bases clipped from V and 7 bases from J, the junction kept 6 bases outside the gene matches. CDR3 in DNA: TGTGCCAGCAGCGCTCGGGACAGGGCCAATTCACCCCTCCACTTT. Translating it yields CASSARDRANSPLHF.

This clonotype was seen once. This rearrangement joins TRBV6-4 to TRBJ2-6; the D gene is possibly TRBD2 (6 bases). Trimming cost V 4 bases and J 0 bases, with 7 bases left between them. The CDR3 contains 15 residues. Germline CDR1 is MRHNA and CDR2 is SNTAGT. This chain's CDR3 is CASSVGGSGANVLTF. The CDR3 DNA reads TGTGCCAGCAGTGTGGGGGGCTCTGGGGCCAACGTCCTGACTTTC.

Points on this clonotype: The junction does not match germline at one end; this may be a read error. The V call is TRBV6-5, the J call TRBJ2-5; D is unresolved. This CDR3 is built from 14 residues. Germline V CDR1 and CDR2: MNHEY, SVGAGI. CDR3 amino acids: CAGSYSAVKETQYF. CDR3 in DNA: TGTGCCGGCAGTTACTCGGCTGTGAAAGAGACCCAGTACTTC.

The CDR3 DNA sequence: TGTGCCAGCAGCTTTAGCGGGGGGATGGACAATGAGCAGTTCTTC. Translating gives CASSFSGGMDNEQFF. This chain links TRBV7-9 with TRBJ2-1; TRBD2 aligns across 10 bases. CDR3 length: 15 amino acids. The germline gives CDR1 SEHNR, CDR2 FQNEAQ (reference sequence). V dropped 3 bases and J dropped 5; count of bases not matched to a gene: 4. The full variable domain, completed using reference TRBV7-9 and TRBJ2-1, is DTGVSQNPRHKITKRGQNVTFRCDPISEHNRLYWYRQTLGQGPEFLTYFQNEAQLEKSRLLSDRFSAERPKGSFSTLEIQRTEQGDSAMYLCASSFSGGMDNEQFFGPGTRLTVL.

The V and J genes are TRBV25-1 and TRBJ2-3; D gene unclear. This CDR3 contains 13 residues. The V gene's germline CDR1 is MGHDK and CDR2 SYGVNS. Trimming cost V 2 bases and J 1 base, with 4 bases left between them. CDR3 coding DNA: TGTGCCAGCAGTGAAAAGGGCACAGATACGCAGTATTTT. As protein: CASSEKGTDTQYF.

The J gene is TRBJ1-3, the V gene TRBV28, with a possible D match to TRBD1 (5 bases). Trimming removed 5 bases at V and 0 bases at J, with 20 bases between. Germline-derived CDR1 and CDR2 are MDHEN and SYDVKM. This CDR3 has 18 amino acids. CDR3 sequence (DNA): TGTGCCAGCAGTCCCTTCGGCACAGGTGACTCCTCTGGAAACACCATATATTTT. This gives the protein CASSPFGTGDSSGNTIYF.

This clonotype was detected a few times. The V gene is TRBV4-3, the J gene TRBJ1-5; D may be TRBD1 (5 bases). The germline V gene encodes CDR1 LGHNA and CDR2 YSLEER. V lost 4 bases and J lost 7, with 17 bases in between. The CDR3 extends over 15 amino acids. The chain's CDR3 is CASSPERGRGQPQHF. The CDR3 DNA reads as TGCGCCAGCAGCCCCGAGCGGGGGAGGGGACAGCCCCAGCATTTT.

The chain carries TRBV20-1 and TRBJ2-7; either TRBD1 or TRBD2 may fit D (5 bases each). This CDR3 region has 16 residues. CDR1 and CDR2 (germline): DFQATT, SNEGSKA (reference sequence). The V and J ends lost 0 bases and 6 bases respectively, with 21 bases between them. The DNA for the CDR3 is TGCAGTGCTAGAGATCTCGGCAGGGAGTACCCCATCGAGCAGTACTTC. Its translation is CSARDLGREYPIEQYF.

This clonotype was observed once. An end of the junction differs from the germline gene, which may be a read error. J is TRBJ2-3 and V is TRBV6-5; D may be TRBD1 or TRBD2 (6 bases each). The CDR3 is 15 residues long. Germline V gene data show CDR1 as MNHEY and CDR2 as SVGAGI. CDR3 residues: CASSYYGGQGDTQYF. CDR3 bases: TGTGCCAGCAGCTACTATGGGGGGCAGGGAGATACGCAGTATTTT.

CDR3 sequence (DNA): TGCGCCAGCAGCTTTAACAGGGGCTATGGCTACACCTTC. Its protein product is CASSFNRGYGYTF. The V and J genes are TRBV5-1 and TRBJ1-2, with TRBD1 matching 7 bases. From germline, CDR1 is SGHRS and CDR2 YFSETQ. There are 13 residues in the CDR3. J was trimmed by 4 bases and V by 2 bases; bases with no gene match: 2.

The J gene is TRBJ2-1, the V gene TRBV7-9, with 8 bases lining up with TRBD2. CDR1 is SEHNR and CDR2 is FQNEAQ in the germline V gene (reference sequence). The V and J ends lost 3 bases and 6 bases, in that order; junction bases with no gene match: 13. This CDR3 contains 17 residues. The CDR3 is CASSFRMTGGDPNEQFF. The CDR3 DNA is TGTGCCAGCAGCTTCCGAATGACCGGGGGGGACCCCAATGAGCAGTTCTTC.

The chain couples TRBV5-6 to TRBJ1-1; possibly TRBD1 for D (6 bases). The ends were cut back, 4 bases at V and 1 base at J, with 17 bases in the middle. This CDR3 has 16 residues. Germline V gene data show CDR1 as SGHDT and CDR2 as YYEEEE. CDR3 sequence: CASSAQGFLANTEAFF. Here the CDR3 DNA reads TGTGCCAGCAGCGCACAGGGATTTCTCGCGAACACTGAAGCTTTCTTT.

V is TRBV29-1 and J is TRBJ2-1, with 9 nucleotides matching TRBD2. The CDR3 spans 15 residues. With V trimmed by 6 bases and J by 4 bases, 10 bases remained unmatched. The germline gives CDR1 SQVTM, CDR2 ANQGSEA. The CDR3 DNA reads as TGCAGCGTGGACATGACTAGCGGACTATACAATGAGCAGTTCTTC. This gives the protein CSVDMTSGLYNEQFF.